This TCR beta chain was sequenced for a study of regulatory T cells in long-lasting Graves disease. With iRepertoire HTBI primers and Arm-PCR of CDR3 regions, TCR beta libraries were built. TCRdb reprocessed the multiplex PCR reads with MiXCR, giving one entry per CDR3 protein. The data show 400,000 to 550,000 distinct CDR3 sequences, with 14% to 15% seen just once and 16% held by the top ten. Germline CDR1 is MNHEY and CDR2 is SVGEGT. The CDR3 is made up of 13 amino acids. V was trimmed by 6 bases and J by 2 bases, leaving 11 bases between them. The time point is: newly diagnosed GD, antithyroid drugs for less than 3 months. The TCR library used RNA extracted from PBMCs. Regarding this clonotype: A much more abundant neighbour one base away suggests this may be a read error.

The same data also went into a second study, on T cells in Graves' hyperthyroidism and ophthalmopathy.

This chain connects TRBV6-2 or TRBV6-3 to TRBJ2-7, with D possibly being TRBD1 (7 bases). The receptor was derived from a woman between 25 and 40 years old with Graves disease. Sequences were derived from peripheral blood mononuclear cells (PBMCs), sampled at new diagnosis, from a patient treated with antithyroid drugs. DNA for the CDR3: TGTGCCAGCAGGCGGGACAGTACCTACGAGCAGTACTTC. As protein: CASRRDSTYEQYF.